This T cell receptor beta chain appears in the sequencing data of a study of blood T cell repertoires in COVID-19 (TCRdb year 2020). Looking at the study overall: The collaborator samples originated in the United States, Italy and Spain and spanned the acute and convalescent phases of COVID-19. The prospective study material was composed of cDNA or gDNA derived from T cells, B-cell-depleted T cells, or PBMCs. The dataset comprised deeply sampled blood TCRbeta repertoires from subjects exposed to, actively infected with, or recovered from COVID-19. The repertoires were released in a freely available public database intended as a resource for research on the immune response to SARS-CoV-2. The samples were drawn from the first 160 participants of the ongoing ImmuneRACE study and from 1,254 subjects provided by 6 global collaborators. Sample metadata almost always included a de-identified subject ID, COVID-19 status, age in years and sex. HLA class I and class II types, where available, came from metadata supplied by the sample provider rather than from assay-based typing. The paper as a whole reports these results and caveats: How much clinical and demographic metadata was included differed by source and by participant, and the metadata was provided uncurated.

The immunoSEQ Assay, a bias-controlled multiplex PCR, was used to amplify TCRbeta CDR3 regions from genomic DNA. Under the source paper's analysis protocol: The number of nucleated cells in each sample was estimated from the amplification of reference gene primers within the assay. To quantify the absolute abundance of each unique TCRbeta CDR3 rearrangement, sequence reads were collapsed and filtered. Productive Simpson clonality was computed per sample as the square root of Simpson's diversity index over productive rearrangements. Here the immuneACCESS table is served through TCRdb, limited to in-frame sequences with V and J called. Missing clones are a known gap in these copies; in checked studies unresolved V genes cover under half, and the rest lacks a known reason. V, J and clone size were drawn from that table, and D and trimming were deduced from the DNA. In this sample the table shows 200,000 or so clones, over 75% of which occur a single time. The ten largest clones add up to roughly 9.7% of the sample.

As concerns this clone: The antigen it recognizes is unknown. The input lacks base qualities; no much larger clone sits a single base away.

Each collaborating institution followed its own protocols to collect whole blood in K2EDTA tubes. For TCRbeta analysis, collaborators shipped samples in one of three forms: frozen whole blood, isolated PBMCs, or DNA extracted from either of those sample types. The sequencing input was peripheral blood. The TCR originated in a human donor with active or convalescent COVID-19. The donor label of this sample is uncertain.

The DNA sequence is given as TGTGCCAGCAGTACCTCACCACAGGGACAGCCCCAGCATTTT. Translated, it gives CASSTSPQGQPQHF. The V and J genes are TRBV7-2 and TRBJ1-5, with TRBD1 perhaps the D gene, on 6 matching bases. From the cysteine through the phenylalanine, the CDR3 covers 14 amino acids. Only CDR3 DNA is held: 42 bases, read in frame from base 1. CDR1 SGHTA and CDR2 FQGNSA are derived from the germline V gene. V is cut by 6 bases and J by 7 bases, and the space between the germline ends is 16 bases.